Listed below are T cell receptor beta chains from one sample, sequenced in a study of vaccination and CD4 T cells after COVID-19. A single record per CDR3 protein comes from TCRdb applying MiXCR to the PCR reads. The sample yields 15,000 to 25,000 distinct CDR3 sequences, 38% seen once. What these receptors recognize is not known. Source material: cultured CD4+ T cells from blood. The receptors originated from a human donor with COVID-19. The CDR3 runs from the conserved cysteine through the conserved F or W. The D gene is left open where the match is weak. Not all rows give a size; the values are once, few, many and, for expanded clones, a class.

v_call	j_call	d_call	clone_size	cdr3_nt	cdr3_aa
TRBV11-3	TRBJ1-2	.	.	TGTGCCAGCAGCATAAGGACAACTACTAACTATGGCTACACCTTC	CASSIRTTTNYGYTF
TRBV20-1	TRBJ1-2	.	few	TGCAGTGCTAGTGGACAGCCCAGAGGCTACACCTTC	CSASGQPRGYTF
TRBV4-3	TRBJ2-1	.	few	TGCGCCAGCAGCCAAGTAGGGCGTGAGCAGTTCTTC	CASSQVGREQFF
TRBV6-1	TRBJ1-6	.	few	TGTGCCAGCAGTAATGGATTAAATAATTCACCCCTCCACTTT	CASSNGLNNSPLHF
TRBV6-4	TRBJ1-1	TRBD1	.	TGTGCCAGCAGGACCGGGACAGGAGGGAACACTGAAGCTTTCTTT	CASRTGTGGNTEAFF
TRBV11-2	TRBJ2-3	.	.	TGTGCCAGCAGCCCTCAGGGATTCGATACGCAGTATTTT	CASSPQGFDTQYF
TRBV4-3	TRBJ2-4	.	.	TGCGCCAGCAGCCAAGTTGTCCGTGGCAAAAACATTCAGTACTTC	CASSQVVRGKNIQYF
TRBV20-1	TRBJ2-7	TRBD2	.	TGCAGTGCTAGGACTAGCGGAACCTACGAGCAGTACTTC	CSARTSGTYEQYF
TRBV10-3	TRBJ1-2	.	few	TGTGCCATCAGTGAGTCGAGGGAACTTAACTATGGCTACACCTTC	CAISESRELNYGYTF
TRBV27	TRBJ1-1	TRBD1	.	TGTGCCAGCAGTTATCGGGACAGGGGGGCTGAAGCTTTCTTT	CASSYRDRGAEAFF
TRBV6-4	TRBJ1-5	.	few	TGTGCCAGCAGTGAAGGGGTGAGGGGAGTCAATCAGCCCCAGCATTTT	CASSEGVRGVNQPQHF
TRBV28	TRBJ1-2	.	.	TGTGCCAGCAGTTCAGGCTACACCTTC	CASSSGYTF
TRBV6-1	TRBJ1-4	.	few	TGTGCCAGCAGCCCCCCCCACAAGCGGGGTAATGAAAAACTGTTTTTT	CASSPPHKRGNEKLFF
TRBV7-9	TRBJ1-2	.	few	TGTGCCAGCAGCCTGGGACTGGCCTATGGCTACACCTTC	CASSLGLAYGYTF
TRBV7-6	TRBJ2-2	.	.	TGTGCCTCGTTCAAGTCCTCGAACACCGGGGAGCTGTTTTTT	CASFKSSNTGELFF
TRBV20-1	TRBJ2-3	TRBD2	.	TGCAGTGCCGACGGGGGGGCCGATAATACGCAGTATTTT	CSADGGADNTQYF
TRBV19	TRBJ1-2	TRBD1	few	TGTGCCAGTAGTTCGAGGGGGCCTGGCTACACCTTC	CASSSRGPGYTF
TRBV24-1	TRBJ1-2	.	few	TGTGCCACCAGTGACCCCGTGAAGGGAGGTGGGGGCTACACCTTC	CATSDPVKGGGGYTF
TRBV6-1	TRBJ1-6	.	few	TGTGCCAGCAGTGACCCTACCATTTCACCCCTCCACTTT	CASSDPTISPLHF
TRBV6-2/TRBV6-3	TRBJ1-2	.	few	TGTGCCAGCAGTCAGGGAAACTATGGCTACACCTTC	CASSQGNYGYTF
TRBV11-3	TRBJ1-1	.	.	TGTGCCAGCAGCGGAAAGAGGTCCGATAACACTGAAGCTTTCTTT	CASSGKRSDNTEAFF
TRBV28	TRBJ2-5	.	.	TGTGCCAGCAGTTTCCATAGTGGGACCCAGTACTTC	CASSFHSGTQYF
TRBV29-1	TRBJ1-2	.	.	TGCAGCGTTGAAGAGCCGGGAACTGGCTACACCTTC	CSVEEPGTGYTF
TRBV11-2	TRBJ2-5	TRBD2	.	TGTGCCAGCAGCTTATTTGCGGGGAGGGTAGAGACCCAGTACTTC	CASSLFAGRVETQYF
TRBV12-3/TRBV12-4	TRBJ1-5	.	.	TGTGCCAGCAGTTTTAGCGGGGAAAGGCAGCCCCAGCATTTT	CASSFSGERQPQHF
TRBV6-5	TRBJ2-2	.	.	TGTGCCAGCAGTTCCCCCTCGCCCGGGGAGCTGTTTTTT	CASSSPSPGELFF
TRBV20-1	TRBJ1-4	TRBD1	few	TGCAGTGCCACAGGGGATGAAAAACTGTTTTTT	CSATGDEKLFF
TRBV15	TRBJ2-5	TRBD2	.	TGTGCCACCAGCAGAGTCGGCCAGCGGGGGGGCTTAGAGACCCAGTACTTC	CATSRVGQRGGLETQYF
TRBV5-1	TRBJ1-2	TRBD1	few	TGCGCCAGCAGCTTGGGAGTAACAGGGGGGAACTATGGCTACACCTTC	CASSLGVTGGNYGYTF
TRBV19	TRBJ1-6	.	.	TGTGCCAGTACGGGGATTGATAATTCACCCCTCCACTTT	CASTGIDNSPLHF
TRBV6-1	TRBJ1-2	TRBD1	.	TGTGCCGGTTGGACAGGCCTCTGGGGCTACACCTTC	CAGWTGLWGYTF
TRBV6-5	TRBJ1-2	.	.	TGTGCCAGCAGTTACCGGGTTGGCTATGGCTACACCTTC	CASSYRVGYGYTF
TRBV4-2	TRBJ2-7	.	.	TGTGCCAGCAGCCAAGATTTCGGCGACGAGCAGTACTTC	CASSQDFGDEQYF
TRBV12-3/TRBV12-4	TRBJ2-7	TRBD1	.	TGTGCCAGCACCGGACAGGGACTTACCTACGAGCAGTACTTC	CASTGQGLTYEQYF
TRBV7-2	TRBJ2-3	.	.	TGTGCCAGCACCTCTGCGGGGGCCGGCACAGATACGCAGTATTTT	CASTSAGAGTDTQYF
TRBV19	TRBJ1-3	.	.	TGTGCCAGTAGTATAGAGGCGGGCACCATATATTTT	CASSIEAGTIYF
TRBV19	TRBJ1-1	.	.	TGTGCCAGTAATGGGGGGGCCACTGAAGCTTTCTTT	CASNGGATEAFF
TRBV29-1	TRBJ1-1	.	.	TGCAGCGTTGTAGGCCGAACTGAAGCTTTCTTT	CSVVGRTEAFF